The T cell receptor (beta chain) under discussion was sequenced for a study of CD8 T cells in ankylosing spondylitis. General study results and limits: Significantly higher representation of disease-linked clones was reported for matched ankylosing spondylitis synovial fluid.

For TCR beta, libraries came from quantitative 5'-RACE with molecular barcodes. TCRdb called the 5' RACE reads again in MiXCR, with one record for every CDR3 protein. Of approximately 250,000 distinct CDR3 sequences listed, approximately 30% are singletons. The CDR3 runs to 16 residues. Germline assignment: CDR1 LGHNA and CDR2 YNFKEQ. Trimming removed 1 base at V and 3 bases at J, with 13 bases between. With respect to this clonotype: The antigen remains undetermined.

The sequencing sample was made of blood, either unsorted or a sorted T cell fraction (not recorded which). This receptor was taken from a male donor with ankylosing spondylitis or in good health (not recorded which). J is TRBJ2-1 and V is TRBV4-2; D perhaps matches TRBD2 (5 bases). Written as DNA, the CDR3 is TGTGCCAGCAGCCAAGTTTTCAGCGGAGTCTACAATGAGCAGTTCTTC. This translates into CASSQVFSGVYNEQFF.